These 20 T cell receptor beta chains share one sample of origin, sequenced in a study of regulatory T cells in long-lasting Graves disease. Relying on iRepertoire HTBI primers and Arm-PCR of CDR3 regions, the team built TCR beta libraries. TCRdb re-called the multiplex PCR reads with MiXCR, one entry per CDR3 protein. The sample has hundreds of thousands of distinct CDR3 sequences, approximately 15% seen once. Described time point: newly diagnosed GD, antithyroid drugs for less than 3 months. There was RNA extracted from PBMCs, and the TCR library was made from it. The data were also submitted as part of a second study, on T cells in Graves' hyperthyroidism and ophthalmopathy.

Sequencing used peripheral blood mononuclear cells (PBMCs), obtained at new diagnosis, from a patient treated with antithyroid drugs. Receptors originate from a man in his forties or fifties with Graves disease.

This clonotype was found many times. This rearrangement joins TRBV7-9 to TRBJ1-1; D not resolved. Per the germline V gene, CDR1 is SEHNR and CDR2 is FQNEAQ (reference sequence). The CDR3 consists of 16 residues. V was trimmed by 5 bases and J by 1 base, leaving 17 bases between them. In DNA form, the CDR3 reads TGTGCCAGCAGCGATTCCACGAAGGACGAGAACACTGAAGCTTTCTTT. This translates into CASSDSTKDENTEAFF.

DNA of the CDR3: TGCGCCAGCAGTGGGGGTAGCGGGGGGCCGGGGTCCTACAATGAGCAGTTCTTC. It is translated as CASSGGSGGPGSYNEQFF. J is TRBJ2-1 and V is TRBV10-2, with 10 positions matching TRBD2. The V gene end was trimmed by 4 bases and the J gene end by 1 base; junction bases not matched to a gene: 10. The germline V gene has CDR1 WSHSY and CDR2 SAAADI. The CDR3 is 18 amino acids.

This clonotype was detected many times. The genes are TRBV20-1 and TRBJ2-7, with D possibly being TRBD2 (7 bases). This CDR3 spans 15 amino acids. The V gene lost 3 bases and the J gene lost 5 bases, with 20 bases spanning the gap. In germline, CDR1 is DFQATT, CDR2 SNEGSKA (reference sequence). CDR3 DNA: TGCAGTGCTAGGGGGGCCCCGGGGGGATCGGACGAGCAGTACTTC. This encodes CSARGAPGGSDEQYF.

The chain is built from TRBV19 and TRBJ2-2; TRBD2 matches at 8 bases. J gave up 3 bases and V 7 bases, and 7 bases lay outside the gene matches. The CDR3 loop spans 15 amino acids. Germline CDR1 is LNHDA and CDR2 is SQIVND (reference sequence). Here the CDR3 reads CASIGGGGYTGELFF. As DNA, the CDR3 is TGTGCCAGTATCGGGGGGGGAGGATACACCGGGGAGCTGTTTTTT.

This clonotype was seen at least ten times. The gene calls are TRBV9 and TRBJ2-1; 10 nucleotides align to TRBD2. This CDR3 comprises 16 residues. The trim removed 0 bases at V and 2 bases at J, leaving 2 bases unmatched. Germline CDR1 SGDLS, CDR2 YYNGEE. CDR3 protein: CASSVGSGGAYNEQFF. CDR3 nucleotides: TGTGCCAGCAGCGTAGGGAGCGGGGGGGCCTACAATGAGCAGTTCTTC.

This clonotype turned up a few times. This chain uses TRBV11-1 with TRBJ2-6; 7 bases fit TRBD1. V gave up 5 bases and J gave up 0 bases; unmatched junction bases: 16. Germline-derived CDR1 and CDR2 are SGHAT and FQDESV (reference sequence). This CDR3 spans 20 amino acids. The DNA of the CDR3 is TGTGCCAGCAGCCGAGAAACTACCTTGGGACAGAGCTCTGGGGCCAACGTCCTGACTTTC. Residues: CASSRETTLGQSSGANVLTF.

This clonotype was detected many times. The V gene is TRBV2, the J gene TRBJ1-1; D call uncertain. Germline V lookup: CDR1 SNHLY, CDR2 FYNNEI. Trimming removed 6 bases from V and 11 bases from J, with 16 bases in between. CDR3 size: 12 residues. The CDR3 sequence: CASSLGGRGAFF. The CDR3 nucleotides are TGTGCCAGCAGCCTGGGAGGCCGCGGGGCTTTCTTT.

This clonotype was counted at least ten times. The rearrangement uses TRBV28 and TRBJ2-1; TRBD2 might be the D (5 bases). Per the germline V gene, CDR1 is MDHEN and CDR2 is SYDVKM. This CDR3 contains 15 residues. V was trimmed by 3 bases and J by 6 bases, leaving 15 bases between them. CDR3 in DNA: TGTGCCAGCAGTTTGGGTGGGCAGGCGGGCAATGAGCAGTTCTTC. Translation: CASSLGGQAGNEQFF. The full variable domain, with the rest looked up from reference TRBV28 and TRBJ2-1, is DVKVTQSSRYLVKRTGEKVFLECVQDMDHENMFWYRQDPGLGLRLIYFSYDVKMKEKGDIPEGYSVSREKKERFSLILESASTNQTSMYLCASSLGGQAGNEQFFGPGTRLTVL.

This clonotype was recorded at least ten times. CDR3 coding DNA: TGTGCCAGCAGCCAAGCACCAGCCGGGGGTGAGCAGTTCTTC. Its protein is CASSQAPAGGEQFF. This chain connects TRBV14 to TRBJ2-1, with D possibly being TRBD2 (6 bases). Trimming stripped 1 base from V and 9 bases from J, with 13 bases between. There are 14 residues in the CDR3. The germline V gene encodes CDR1 SGHDN and CDR2 FVKESK. Full variable domain (remainder filled in from reference TRBV14 and TRBJ2-1): EAGVTQFPSHSVIEKGQTVTLRCDPISGHDNLYWYRRVMGKEIKFLLHFVKESKQDESGMPNNRFLAERTGGTYSTLKVQPAELEDSGVYFCASSQAPAGGEQFFGPGTRLTVL.

This clonotype was recorded at least ten times. The rearrangement links TRBV5-1 to TRBJ2-2; unclear D gene. The germline V and J ends were trimmed by 5 bases and 2 bases, with 19 bases remaining between them. The CDR3 consists of 17 residues. Per germline, CDR1 SGHRS and CDR2 YFSETQ. The CDR3: CASSYIVALLNTGELFF. CDR3 bases: TGCGCCAGCAGTTACATAGTGGCGTTGCTCAACACCGGGGAGCTGTTTTTT.

This clonotype was observed many times. The genes are TRBV3-1 and TRBJ2-7; D is unresolved. Germline loops: CDR1 LGHDT, CDR2 YNNKEL (reference sequence). This CDR3 has 14 residues. The V end was cut by 5 bases, the J end by 3 bases, with 14 bases between. The CDR3 here is CASSSYPVDYEQYF. The CDR3 bases are TGTGCCAGCAGCTCCTACCCGGTCGACTACGAGCAGTACTTC.

This clonotype was recorded at least ten times. V usage is TRBV5-6 and J usage is TRBJ2-1; 7 nucleotides agree with TRBD1. V was clipped by 4 bases and J by 7 bases; unmatched bases: 14. The CDR3 loop spans 16 amino acids. Germline CDR1 SGHDT, CDR2 YYEEEE. CDR3 coding DNA: TGTGCCAGCAGCCTCTTCTACCTCGGACAGGAGAATGAGCAGTTCTTC. Amino acids: CASSLFYLGQENEQFF.

Many counts were recorded for this clonotype. The junction departs from germline at one end; a sequencing error may be responsible. The chain combines TRBV5-1 with TRBJ1-1, with D tentatively TRBD1 (5 bases). The CDR3 has 15 amino acids. CDR1 and CDR2 from the germline V gene are SGHRS and YFSETQ. DNA of the CDR3: TGTGCCAGCAGCCCAGGAGCAGGGTCGGCGGCTGAAGCTTTCTTT. Translated: CASSPGAGSAAEAFF. Full variable domain (remainder filled in from reference TRBV5-1 and TRBJ1-1): KAGVTQTPRYLIKTRGQQVTLSCSPISGHRSVSWYQQTPGQGLQFLFEYFSETQRNKGNFPGRFSGRQFSNSRSEMNVSTLELGDSALYLCASSPGAGSAAEAFFGQGTRLTVV.

This clonotype was seen repeatedly, ten times or more. The chain uses TRBV2 and TRBJ2-7; D not certain. There are 12 residues in the CDR3. The V gene lost 6 bases and the J gene lost 0 bases, with 6 bases spanning the gap. The germline CDR1 and CDR2 sequences are SNHLY and FYNNEI. CDR3 protein: CASRADSYEQYF. The CDR3, as DNA: TGTGCCAGCAGGGCGGACTCCTACGAGCAGTACTTC.

The gene calls are TRBV28 and TRBJ2-3, with 10 bases identical to TRBD2. The CDR3 has 14 residues. Losses at the gene ends were 4 bases for V and 6 bases for J; bases not matched to a gene: 4. Germline V CDR1 and CDR2: MDHEN, SYDVKM. The CDR3 DNA reads TGTGCCAGCAGTTGGGCTAGCGGGGGCGATACGCAGTATTTT. This encodes CASSWASGGDTQYF.

This clonotype turned up a few times. A much larger clone is a single base away; this may be a read error. Because the CDR3 is missing its conserved closing phenylalanine or tryptophan, this is likely a read error. The chain uses TRBV30 and TRBJ2-2; the match to TRBD2 covers 12 bases. Germline V gives CDR1 GTSNPN, CDR2 SVGIG (reference sequence). Trimming removed 3 bases from V and 1 base from J; junction bases left unmatched: 0. CDR3 length: 15 residues. The DNA for the CDR3 is TGTGCCTGGAGGGGACTAGCGGGGAACACCGGGGAGCTGTTTATT. Amino acid sequence: CAWRGLAGNTGELFI.

This clonotype was seen many times. V usage is TRBV6-1 and J usage is TRBJ1-1, with 8 bases that match TRBD1. Per the germline V gene, CDR1 is MNHNS and CDR2 is SASEGT. Germline trimming cut 5 bases from V and 1 base from J; bases unmatched to any gene: 3. The CDR3 totals 14 residues. The CDR3 coding sequence is TGTGCCAGCAGTAAAGGGACAGGGAACACTGAAGCTTTCTTT. Translating gives CASSKGTGNTEAFF.

This clonotype was recorded many times. CDR3 region: CASSLYLRRSYNEQFF. The CDR3 DNA is TGTGCCAGCAGCTTATATTTGCGGCGGTCCTACAATGAGCAGTTCTTC. The chain uses TRBV7-9 and TRBJ2-1, with unresolved D. This CDR3 is 16 amino acids long. V shed 2 bases and J shed 1 base, with 12 bases lying between them. Germline V CDR1 and CDR2: SEHNR, FQNEAQ (reference sequence).

This clonotype was found a few times. The chain combines TRBV4-3 with TRBJ2-7, with 7 positions matching TRBD1. The CDR3 consists of 16 residues. Looked up from germline, CDR1 is LGHNA and CDR2 is YSLEER. V lost 0 bases to trimming and J lost 4 bases; unmatched junction nucleotides: 9. The CDR3 region has the DNA TGCGCCAGCAGCCAAGAGAGTACAGGGGCCCGGTACGAGCAGTACTTC. Its protein is CASSQESTGARYEQYF.

Comment on this clonotype: A far larger clone is off by one base, so a read error is likely. The V call is TRBV12-3 or TRBV12-4, the J call TRBJ2-3, with TRBD1 as a possible D gene (8 bases). The closer fit of TRBJ2-5 to the DNA end suggests the J call may be wrong. The CDR3 covers 15 residues. Here the CDR3 reads CTSSPGQGGEETQYF. The CDR3 nucleotides read TGTACCAGCAGTCCAGGACAGGGAGGGGAAGAGACCCAGTACTTC.